The clone carrying this T cell receptor (beta chain) came up once. No antigen is known for it. The V gene lost 1 base and the J gene lost 0 bases, with 6 bases spanning the gap. The CDR3 has 14 amino acids. From germline, CDR1 is SGHAT and CDR2 FQDESV (reference sequence). The record originates from a study of T cell responses to AZD1222 COVID-19 vaccine. Regarding the study as a whole: Rises in breadth and depth of Spike-specific TCRs came after two AZD1222 doses. Only after the peak T cell response were repertoires sampled. Nearly half of unique spike-specific TCRs reportedly avoided B.1.351 and B.1.1.7 mutated regions. Females made up more of the donors, who were largely white British, and clonal diversity may have come out too low.

The data were produced by immunoSEQ multiplex PCR, yet TCRdb's version contains in-frame clones alone and is incomplete. The sample lists under 150,000 clones, roughly 89% seen once, with 11% in the top ten. This receptor was taken from an adult in good health. The starting material was peripheral blood, obtained on day 0 of MenACWY control vaccination. This rearrangement joins TRBV11-1 to TRBJ1-1; D is uncertain. The CDR3 loop is CASSLGGLNTEAFF. The CDR3 DNA reads as TGTGCCAGCAGCTTAGGGGGATTGAACACTGAAGCTTTCTTT.